A few counts support the clone carrying this T cell receptor (beta chain). The data were taken from a study of blood T cells in healthy people across ages. CDR1 and CDR2 from the germline V gene are MGHRA and YSYEKL. The CDR3 covers 17 residues. V was clipped by 0 bases and J by 10 bases; unmatched bases: 10. Using a J-beta primer mix together with a sample-barcoded 5' primer, a second PCR was run for about 6 to 11 cycles. TCRdb reprocessed the 5' RACE reads via MiXCR and lists one record per CDR3 protein. The data contain around 800,000 distinct CDR3 sequences, about a quarter of them singletons. These data were also filed under a second study, of T cells of mothers and their children.

The receptor comes from a boy aged 5-17 years in good health. This chain joins TRBV4-1 and TRBJ2-1, with 12 nucleotides matching TRBD2. Sequenced: blood. The chain's CDR3 is CASSQERSGLAGKEQFF. The CDR3 DNA is TGCGCCAGCAGCCAAGAGAGGAGCGGACTAGCGGGAAAAGAGCAGTTCTTC.